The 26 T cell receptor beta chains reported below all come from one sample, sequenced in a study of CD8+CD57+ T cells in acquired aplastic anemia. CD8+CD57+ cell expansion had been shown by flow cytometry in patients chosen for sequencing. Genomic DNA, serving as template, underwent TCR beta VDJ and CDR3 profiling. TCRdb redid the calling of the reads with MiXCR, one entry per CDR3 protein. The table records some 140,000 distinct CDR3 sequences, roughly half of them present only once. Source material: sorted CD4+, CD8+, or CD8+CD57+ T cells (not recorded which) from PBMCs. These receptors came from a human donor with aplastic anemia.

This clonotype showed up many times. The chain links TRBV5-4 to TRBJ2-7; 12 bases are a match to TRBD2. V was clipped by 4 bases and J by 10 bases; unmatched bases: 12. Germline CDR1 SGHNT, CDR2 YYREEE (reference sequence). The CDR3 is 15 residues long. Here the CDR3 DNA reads TGTGCCAGCAGCCCAAAACTAGCGGGGGGCCCGGAACAGTACTTC. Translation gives CASSPKLAGGPEQYF.

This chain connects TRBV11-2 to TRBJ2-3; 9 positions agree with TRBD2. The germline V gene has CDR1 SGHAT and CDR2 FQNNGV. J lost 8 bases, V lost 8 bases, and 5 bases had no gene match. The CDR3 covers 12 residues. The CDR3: CASSVAGVTQYF. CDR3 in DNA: TGTGCCAGCTCGGTAGCGGGAGTTACGCAGTATTTT.

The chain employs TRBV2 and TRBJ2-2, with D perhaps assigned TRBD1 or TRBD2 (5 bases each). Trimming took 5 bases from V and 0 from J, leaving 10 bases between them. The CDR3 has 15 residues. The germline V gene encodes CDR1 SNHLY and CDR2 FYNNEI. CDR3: CASSLGTPNTGELFF. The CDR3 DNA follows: TGTGCCAGCAGTTTAGGGACCCCGAACACCGGGGAGCTGTTTTTT.

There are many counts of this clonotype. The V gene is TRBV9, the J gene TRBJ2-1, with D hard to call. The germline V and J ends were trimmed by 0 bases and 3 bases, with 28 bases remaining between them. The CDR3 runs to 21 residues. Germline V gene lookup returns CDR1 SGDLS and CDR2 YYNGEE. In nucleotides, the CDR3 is TGTGCCAGCAGCGTAGCAACGTCGGAACAGCGAAATGGAAGGGACTACAATGAGCAGTTCTTC. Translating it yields CASSVATSEQRNGRDYNEQFF.

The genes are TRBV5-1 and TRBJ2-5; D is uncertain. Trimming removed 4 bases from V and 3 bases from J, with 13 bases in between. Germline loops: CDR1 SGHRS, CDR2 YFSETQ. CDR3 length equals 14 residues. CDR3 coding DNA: TGCGCCAGCAGCCCAGAGAGAGGAGAAGAGACCCAGTACTTC. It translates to CASSPERGEETQYF.

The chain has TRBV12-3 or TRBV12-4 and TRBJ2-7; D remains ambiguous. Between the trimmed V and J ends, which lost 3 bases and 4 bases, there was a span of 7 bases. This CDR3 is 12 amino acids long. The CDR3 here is CASSFEEYEQYF. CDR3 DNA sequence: TGTGCCAGCAGTTTCGAGGAGTACGAGCAGTACTTC.

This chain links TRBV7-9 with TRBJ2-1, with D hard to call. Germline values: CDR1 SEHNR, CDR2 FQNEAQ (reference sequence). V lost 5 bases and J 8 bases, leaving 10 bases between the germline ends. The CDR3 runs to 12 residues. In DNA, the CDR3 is TGTGCCAGCAGCCTAGGATTCCATGAGCAGTTCTTC. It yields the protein CASSLGFHEQFF.

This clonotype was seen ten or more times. The CDR3 DNA is TGTGCCAGCAGTGGACTGAATAGGGACCAAGAGACCCAGTACTTC. Its translation is CASSGLNRDQETQYF. The V and J genes are TRBV2 and TRBJ2-5; D is unresolved. The CDR3 is made up of 15 amino acids. V lost 4 bases and J 0 bases, leaving 12 bases between the germline ends. Germline V lookup: CDR1 SNHLY, CDR2 FYNNEI.

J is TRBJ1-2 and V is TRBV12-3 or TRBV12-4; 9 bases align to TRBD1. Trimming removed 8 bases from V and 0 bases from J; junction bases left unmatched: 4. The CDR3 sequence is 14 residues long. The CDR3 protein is CASVQGAPNYGYTF. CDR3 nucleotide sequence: TGTGCCAGCGTACAGGGGGCCCCTAACTATGGCTACACCTTC.

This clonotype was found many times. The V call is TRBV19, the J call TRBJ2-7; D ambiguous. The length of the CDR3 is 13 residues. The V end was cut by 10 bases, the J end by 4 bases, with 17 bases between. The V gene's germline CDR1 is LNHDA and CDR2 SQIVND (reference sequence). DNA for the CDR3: TGTGCCACCCGGAAGAGTAGCCTATACGAGCAGTACTTC. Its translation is CATRKSSLYEQYF.

The DNA for the CDR3 is TGTGCCAGCAGCCATTTGGGAGAAAAACTGTTTTTT. Translation: CASSHLGEKLFF. The chain couples TRBV7-9 to TRBJ1-4; D is unresolved. The germline V gene encodes CDR1 SEHNR and CDR2 FQNEAQ (reference sequence). The CDR3 contains 12 residues. Trimming took 5 bases from V and 8 from J, leaving 9 bases between them.

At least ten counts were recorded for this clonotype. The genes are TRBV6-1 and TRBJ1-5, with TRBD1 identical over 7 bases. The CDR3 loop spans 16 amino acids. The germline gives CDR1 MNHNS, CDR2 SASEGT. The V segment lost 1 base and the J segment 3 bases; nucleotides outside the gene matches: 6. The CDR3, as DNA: TGTGCCAGCAGTGAAGGGACAGGCCCACTCAATCAGCCCCAGCATTTT. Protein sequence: CASSEGTGPLNQPQHF.

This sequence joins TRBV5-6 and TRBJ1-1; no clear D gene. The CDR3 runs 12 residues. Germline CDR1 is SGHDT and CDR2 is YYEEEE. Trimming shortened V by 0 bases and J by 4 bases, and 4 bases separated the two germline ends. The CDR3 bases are TGTGCCAGCAGCTTGGGTGTCACTGAAGCTTTCTTT. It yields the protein CASSLGVTEAFF.

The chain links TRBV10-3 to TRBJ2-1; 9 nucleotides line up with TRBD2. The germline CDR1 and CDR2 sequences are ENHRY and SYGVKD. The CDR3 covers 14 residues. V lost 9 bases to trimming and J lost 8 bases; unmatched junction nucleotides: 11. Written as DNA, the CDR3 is TGTGCCATTAGCCTCCTTAGCGGGAGTGATGAGCAGTTCTTC. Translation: CAISLLSGSDEQFF.

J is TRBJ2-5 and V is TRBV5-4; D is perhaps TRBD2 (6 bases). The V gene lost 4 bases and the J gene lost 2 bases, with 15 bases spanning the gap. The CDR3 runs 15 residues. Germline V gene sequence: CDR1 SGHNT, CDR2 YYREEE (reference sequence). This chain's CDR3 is CASSLFGGPQETQYF. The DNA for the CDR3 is TGTGCCAGCAGCCTTTTCGGGGGACCTCAAGAGACCCAGTACTTC.

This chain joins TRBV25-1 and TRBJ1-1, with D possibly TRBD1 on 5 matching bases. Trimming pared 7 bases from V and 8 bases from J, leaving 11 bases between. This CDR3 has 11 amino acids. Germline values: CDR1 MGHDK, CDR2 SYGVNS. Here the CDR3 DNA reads TGTGCCAGCACCTTAACAGGCGAAGCTTTCTTT. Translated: CASTLTGEAFF.

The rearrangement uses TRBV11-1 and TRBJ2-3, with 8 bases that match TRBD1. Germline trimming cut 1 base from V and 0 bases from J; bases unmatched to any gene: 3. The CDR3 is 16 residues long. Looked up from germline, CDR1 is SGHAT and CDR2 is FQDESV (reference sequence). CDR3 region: CASSLDRGTSTDTQYF. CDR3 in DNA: TGTGCCAGCAGCTTAGACAGGGGGACTAGCACAGATACGCAGTATTTT.

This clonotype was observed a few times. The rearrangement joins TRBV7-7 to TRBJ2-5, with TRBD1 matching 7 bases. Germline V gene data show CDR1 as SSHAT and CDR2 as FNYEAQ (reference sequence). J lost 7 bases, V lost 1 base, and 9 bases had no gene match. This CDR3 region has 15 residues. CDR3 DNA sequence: TGTGCCAGCAGCTTAGAGGGGGCCTCTGTCGTGACCCAGTACTTC. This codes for CASSLEGASVVTQYF.

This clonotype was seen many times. The CDR3 DNA is TGTGCCAGCAGCTTATACCAGGGGGTGGCCAATGAGCAGTTCTTC. It is translated as CASSLYQGVANEQFF. The V call is TRBV11-2, the J call TRBJ2-1, with TRBD1 identical over 7 bases. V lost 2 bases to trimming and J lost 6 bases; unmatched junction nucleotides: 7. The CDR3 is 15 residues long. The germline V gene has CDR1 SGHAT and CDR2 FQNNGV.

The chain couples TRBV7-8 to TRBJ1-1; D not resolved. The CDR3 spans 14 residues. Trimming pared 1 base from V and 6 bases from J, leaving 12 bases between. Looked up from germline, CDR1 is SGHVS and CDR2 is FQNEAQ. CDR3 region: CASSLGQVPAEAFF. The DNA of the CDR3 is TGTGCCAGCAGCTTAGGCCAGGTACCCGCTGAAGCTTTCTTT.

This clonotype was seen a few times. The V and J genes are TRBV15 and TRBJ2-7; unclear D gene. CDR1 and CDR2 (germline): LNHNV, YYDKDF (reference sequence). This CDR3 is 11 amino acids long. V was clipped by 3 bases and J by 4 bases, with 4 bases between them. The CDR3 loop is CATSRGYEQYF. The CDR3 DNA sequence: TGTGCCACCAGCAGGGGGTACGAGCAGTACTTC.

CDR3 sequence reads: CASSKTSSYNEQFF. For the CDR3, the DNA is TGTGCCAGTAGTAAGACAAGCTCCTACAATGAGCAGTTCTTC. The rearrangement links TRBV19 to TRBJ2-1; D ambiguous. The CDR3 runs to 14 residues. Trimming pared 4 bases from V and 0 bases from J, leaving 7 bases between. In germline, CDR1 is LNHDA, CDR2 SQIVND (reference sequence).

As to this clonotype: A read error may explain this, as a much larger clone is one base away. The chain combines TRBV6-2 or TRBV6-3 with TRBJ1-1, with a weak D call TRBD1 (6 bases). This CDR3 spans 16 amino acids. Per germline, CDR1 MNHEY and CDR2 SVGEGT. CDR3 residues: CAGSLTRRGENTEAFF. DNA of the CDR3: TGTGCCGGCAGTTTAACCCGCAGGGGCGAGAACACTGAAGCTTTCTTT.

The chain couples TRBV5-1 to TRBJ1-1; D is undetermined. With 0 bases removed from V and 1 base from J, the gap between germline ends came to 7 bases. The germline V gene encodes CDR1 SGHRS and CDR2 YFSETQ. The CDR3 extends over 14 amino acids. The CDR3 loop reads CASSLEIGNTEAFF. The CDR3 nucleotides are TGCGCCAGCAGCTTGGAAATCGGGAACACTGAAGCTTTCTTT.

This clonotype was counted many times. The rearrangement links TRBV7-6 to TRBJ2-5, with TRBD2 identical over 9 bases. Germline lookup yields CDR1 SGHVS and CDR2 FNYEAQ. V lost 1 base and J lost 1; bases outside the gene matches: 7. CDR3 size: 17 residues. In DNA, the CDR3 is TGTGCCAGCAGCTTAGAAACCGTGGGACTAGCCCAAGAGACCCAGTACTTC. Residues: CASSLETVGLAQETQYF.

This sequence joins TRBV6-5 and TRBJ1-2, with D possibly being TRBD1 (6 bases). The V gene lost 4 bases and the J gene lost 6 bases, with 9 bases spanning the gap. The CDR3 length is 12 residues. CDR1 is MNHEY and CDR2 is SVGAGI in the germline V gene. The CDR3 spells CASSSGGDGYTF. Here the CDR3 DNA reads TGTGCCAGCAGTTCGGGGGGCGATGGCTACACCTTC.